This T cell receptor beta chain was captured in a study of control samples from healthy donors and cancer patients. Data came from immunoSEQ multiplex PCR; TCRdb stores just in-frame clones and leaves some out. The table includes over 65,000 clones, around 90% detected once. CDR3 size: 14 residues. Germline V gives CDR1 MNHEY, CDR2 SVGEGT. V was trimmed by 5 bases and J by 4 bases, leaving 15 bases between them. This sequence was found in a woman aged 50 to 65 with colorectal cancer. What was sequenced was PBMCs. The rearrangement uses TRBV6-2 or TRBV6-3 and TRBJ2-7; weak D call: TRBD1 (6 bases). DNA of the CDR3: TGTGCCAGCAGTGTGGACAGCCCCCAATACGAGCAGTACGTC. It translates to CASSVDSPQYEQYV.